This TCR beta chain comes out of a study of T cells after yellow fever vaccination. Findings and caveats of the study: Clones that expanded after primary vaccination mostly reappeared after the booster (just over 95% CD4, roughly 87% CD8).

TCR cDNA was made by 5'RACE template switching, adding a universal primer site and UMIs. TCRdb analysed the 5' RACE reads with MiXCR anew, one entry per CDR3 protein. Among 600,000 to 750,000 distinct CDR3 sequences, more than 9% were seen once, and the ten largest hold 15%. CDR3 length equals 13 residues. The V and J ends lost 2 bases and 1 base respectively, with 5 bases between them. Per germline, CDR1 SGHTA and CDR2 FQGNSA. Many counts were recorded for this clonotype. Its antigen is unidentified. The V gene is TRBV7-2, the J gene TRBJ2-5; D unclear. The receptor was derived from a young man who received the YFV17D yellow fever vaccine. The sequenced sample was PBMCs, obtained on the day of the yellow fever booster vaccination. The CDR3 loop reads CASSLNSQETQYF. In nucleotides, the CDR3 is TGTGCCAGCAGCTTAAACAGCCAAGAGACCCAGTACTTC.